The clone carrying this TCR beta chain turned up a few times. This specimen comes from a study of blood T cells in healthy people across ages. The V end was cut by 8 bases, the J end by 0 bases, with 22 bases between. This CDR3 region has 17 residues. Through a sample-barcoded 5' primer and a J-beta primer mix, a second PCR was run for roughly 6 to 12 cycles. TCRdb independently ran MiXCR on the 5' RACE reads; one entry per CDR3 protein. This table holds nearly 1 million distinct CDR3 sequences, approximately 50% found once. The sample consisted of blood. The TCR was taken from a woman in her sixties in good health. The V call is TRBV12-3 or TRBV12-4, the J call TRBJ1-1; no definite D call. CDR3 amino acids: CASRVLSASSMNTEAFF. For the CDR3, the DNA is TGTGCCAGCCGAGTTTTAAGTGCCAGTTCAATGAACACTGAAGCTTTCTTT.